What follows is one TCR beta chain and its context. No antigen is known for it. Germline assignment: CDR1 KGHSH and CDR2 LQKENI. This CDR3 region has 16 residues. After removal of 6 bases from V and 0 bases from J, the junction contained 10 bases not matched to a gene. Unique molecular identifiers tagged the TCR beta cDNA libraries. With roughly 1 to 11 million T cells as the source, roughly 0.5 million cDNA molecules resulted. TCRdb re-called the PCR reads with MiXCR, one entry per CDR3 protein. In the table there are roughly 870,000 distinct CDR3 sequences, around 50% of which are singletons. The sample originates from a study of post-analysis software for immune sequencing data. Looking at the study overall: Included courses were relapsing-remitting and secondary progressive multiple sclerosis; progressive-relapsing multiple sclerosis was also included.

Broader study findings: F measure showed strong co-clustering of same-batch samples. Five TRBV segments, including TRBV5-6, TRBV5-1 and TRBV20-1, were more frequent in patients than controls.

V and J are TRBV18 and TRBJ1-1; 7 bases match TRBD1. The specimen sequenced was blood. The clonotype originates from a girl aged 5-17 years with multiple sclerosis. The CDR3, as DNA: TGTGCCAGCTCGATCAACCAGGGGGATATGAACACTGAAGCTTTCTTT. Residues: CASSINQGDMNTEAFF.